This record covers a single T cell receptor beta chain. This clonotype was found many times. What antigen it recognizes has not been identified. No much larger clone exists at a distance of one base, and base qualities are not known. Library creation used 5' RACE. These reads were obtained on a NextSeq 500. To correct for sequencing error and PCR bias, the TCR library protocol tagged individual cDNA molecules with unique molecular identifiers. Both TCR alpha and beta chains were sequenced, and tight co-correlation was observed between alpha and beta sequence abundances in each sample. As for the original processing: V gene, J gene and CDR3 annotation of TCR sequences was performed with Decombinator V4. Expanded TCRs were defined as changing significantly between any two time points under a Poisson model with p below 0.0001. Abundances of TCRs were expressed as counts per million after normalisation to the total number of TCRs sequenced in each sample. TRAV1-2 paired with TRAJ12, TRAJ20 or TRAJ33 defined MAIT TCRs, while TRAV10 paired with TRAJ18 defined iNKT TCRs. A search of VDJdb, accessed on 1 November 2021, was run for TCRs annotated to CMV, EBV and SARS-CoV-2, with TCRs annotated for multiple antigens excluded. TCRdb trimmed public reads at Q25 via fastp, called clones via MiXCR and kept in-frame beta chains. Each CDR3 protein gets just one entry, which takes the most common genes and DNA from the rows behind it. The V and J calls follow TCRdb's processing rather than the paper's. Across this sample there are some 30,000 distinct CDR3 sequences, with roughly 6.1% seen only once. The ten largest clones add up to roughly 4.9% of the sample.

The germline V gene encodes CDR1 LGHNT and CDR2 FRNRAP. Between the V and J ends, shortened by 7 bases and 3 bases respectively, the junction contains 16 bases. Its CDR3 holds 15 amino acids, cysteine through phenylalanine. Kept here is only the CDR3 DNA, which spans 45 bases and is read in frame from base 1. The data were taken from a study of early T cells in non-severe SARS-CoV-2 infection (dated by TCRdb to the early 2020s). About the full investigation: Bulk RNA from unsorted whole blood was used for TCR sequencing, so alpha and beta chains could not be paired.

Overall results and qualifications from the work: VDJdb matching was skewed toward anti-spike CD8 responses and likely underestimated virus-specific expansions by missing private and CD4 specificities.

The study was a case-control design nested within a healthcare worker cohort in London, UK, with weekly nasopharyngeal swab PCR tests and blood sampling. Healthcare workers were recruited during the week of the UK lockdown, between 23 and 31 March 2020, and followed weekly for up to roughly 15 weeks. The sample comprised whole blood. Recombination linked TRBV12-5 to TRBJ2-1, and perhaps TRBD1 as D gene, on 5 matching bases. This sequence originates from an adult who was a healthcare worker with PCR-confirmed SARS-CoV-2 infection or an uninfected control (not recorded which). The DNA reads TGTGCTAGTGCCGAACGGGCAGGGTACTACAATGAGCAGTTCTTC. Translation gives CASAERAGYYNEQFF.